Below, 31 T cell receptor beta chains from the same sample are listed, as sequenced in a study of neurological immune-mediated disorders. MiXCR, run by TCRdb on the 5' RACE reads, gives a single entry per CDR3 protein. This table holds approximately 65,000 distinct CDR3 sequences, under 5% found once. Sequenced input: PBMCs. The origin of the receptors is a man aged 45-65 years with multiple sclerosis.

Many counts were recorded for this clonotype. The genes are TRBV28 and TRBJ2-5; D remains ambiguous. The V gene lost 2 bases and the J gene lost 5 bases, with 9 bases spanning the gap. The germline V gene has CDR1 MDHEN and CDR2 SYDVKM. The CDR3 extends over 13 amino acids. The DNA for the CDR3 is TGTGCCAGCAGTTTAGGAAAAGGGGAGACCCAGTACTTC. Encoded protein: CASSLGKGETQYF.

This clonotype has at least ten counts. This rearrangement joins TRBV5-6 to TRBJ1-2; D remains unclear. CDR1 and CDR2 (germline): SGHDT, YYEEEE. Trimming removed 0 bases from V and 4 bases from J, with 4 bases in between. There are 12 residues in the CDR3. CDR3 residues: CASSLGSYGYTF. CDR3 nucleotides: TGTGCCAGCAGCTTGGGCAGCTATGGCTACACCTTC.

This clonotype was detected ten times or more. The chain has TRBV5-5 and TRBJ2-5; D could derive from TRBD1 or TRBD2 (6 bases each). Looked up from germline, CDR1 is SGHKS and CDR2 is YYEKEE (reference sequence). CDR3 length: 15 residues. V was trimmed by 0 bases and J by 1 base, leaving 10 bases between them. The CDR3 DNA reads TGTGCCAGCAGCTTGGCGGGGGCACCCCAAGAGACCCAGTACTTC. This encodes CASSLAGAPQETQYF.

Worth noting for this clonotype: Germline and junction disagree at one end, which may indicate a read error. The V call is TRBV6-5, the J call TRBJ1-5, with TRBD1 identical over 7 bases. Germline CDR1 is MNHEY and CDR2 is SVGAGI. The CDR3 loop spans 17 amino acids. The CDR3 bases are TGTGCCAGCAGCCGCAACTACAGGGGCGGGAGCAATCAGCCCCAGAATTTT. Amino acid sequence: CASSRNYRGGSNQPQNF.

This clonotype was seen repeatedly, ten times or more. This chain uses TRBV27 with TRBJ2-3; D gene ambiguous. Germline V lookup: CDR1 MNHEY, CDR2 SMNVEV (reference sequence). The CDR3 runs to 12 residues. V lost 4 bases and J 9 bases, leaving 11 bases between the germline ends. CDR3 sequence reads: CASSSPFGTQYF. CDR3 nucleotides: TGTGCCAGCAGTTCCCCTTTCGGCACGCAGTATTTT.

This sequence joins TRBV29-1 and TRBJ2-2; 7 bases fit TRBD2. This CDR3 region has 15 residues. CDR1 is SQVTM, CDR2 ANQGSEA, per germline. V lost 5 bases and J lost 6; bases outside the gene matches: 12. The CDR3 DNA is TGCAGCGTTCAACTTTTGCGGGGGAAGGCCGGGGAGCTGTTTTTT. Translated, it gives CSVQLLRGKAGELFF.

This clonotype was detected many times. The rearrangement joins TRBV20-1 to TRBJ2-3, with D tentatively TRBD1 (6 bases). The V and J ends lost 5 bases and 3 bases respectively, with 18 bases between them. This CDR3 region has 15 residues. Germline CDR1 DFQATT, CDR2 SNEGSKA (reference sequence). CDR3 sequence (DNA): TGCAGTGCTTTACCCAGGGGCAGCCTTACAGATACGCAGTATTTT. Protein: CSALPRGSLTDTQYF.

This clonotype was detected ten times or more. The chain recombines TRBV5-1 with TRBJ2-1, with 9 positions matching TRBD1. Per germline, CDR1 SGHRS and CDR2 YFSETQ. CDR3 length equals 14 residues. V trimming: 8 bases; J trimming: 8 bases; junction bases outside the gene matches: 11. The CDR3 loop is CASHGPGQGYEQFF. DNA for the CDR3: TGCGCCAGTCACGGACCGGGACAGGGTTATGAGCAGTTCTTC.

This clonotype was picked up many times. The V gene is TRBV15, the J gene TRBJ1-2; 9 bases align to TRBD1. The CDR3 runs to 15 residues. J was trimmed by 2 bases and V by 6 bases; bases with no gene match: 7. Germline V gives CDR1 LNHNV, CDR2 YYDKDF (reference sequence). The CDR3 bases are TGTGCCACCAGTCCTCGGACAGGGGAGAACTATGGCTACACCTTC. Its protein is CATSPRTGENYGYTF.

This clonotype was recorded at least ten times. V gene TRBV5-1 combines with J gene TRBJ1-2; no reliable D call. Germline assignment: CDR1 SGHRS and CDR2 YFSETQ. This CDR3 has 15 residues. Trimming took 0 bases from V and 2 from J, leaving 11 bases between them. The CDR3 bases are TGCGCCAGCAGCTTGGCCTGGGGAGGGAACTATGGCTACACCTTC. It translates to CASSLAWGGNYGYTF.

At least ten counts were recorded for this clonotype. This chain connects TRBV4-1 to TRBJ1-2, with D perhaps TRBD1 (5 bases). Germline V gene lookup returns CDR1 MGHRA and CDR2 YSYEKL. The CDR3 runs to 17 residues. The V end lost 1 base, the J end lost 4 bases, and 19 bases lay between the germline ends. Written as DNA, the CDR3 is TGCGCCAGCAGCCAAGGGATCCCCAGGAAAGGGGTCTATGGCTACACCTTC. This translates into CASSQGIPRKGVYGYTF.

The V gene is TRBV3-1, the J gene TRBJ2-1, with 10 bases that match TRBD2. The length of the CDR3 is 22 residues. The V gene's germline CDR1 is LGHDT and CDR2 YNNKEL (reference sequence). V gave up 4 bases and J gave up 0 bases; unmatched junction bases: 21. The CDR3 nucleotides are TGTGCCAGCAGCCCGGCGGGACTAGCGACGCATATTAATCTGGGCTCCTACAATGAGCAGTTCTTC. As protein: CASSPAGLATHINLGSYNEQFF.

This clonotype came up many times. The chain has TRBV20-1 and TRBJ2-7, with a tentative D call TRBD1 (5 bases). There are 14 residues in the CDR3. Germline V gene lookup returns CDR1 DFQATT and CDR2 SNEGSKA (reference sequence). Deletions cut 2 bases from V and 5 bases from J, with 16 bases between. CDR3 bases: TGCAGTGCTAGATCCGAGTTGGGGCCGAACGAGCAGTACGTC. Residues: CSARSELGPNEQYV.

The chain couples TRBV7-6 to TRBJ2-6; 7 bases agree with TRBD1. From germline, CDR1 is SGHVS and CDR2 FNYEAQ. The CDR3 is 15 residues long. The V and J ends lost 2 bases and 2 bases, in that order; junction bases with no gene match: 0. The CDR3 coding sequence is TGTGCCAGCAGCTTAACAGGGGCTGGGGCCAACGTCCTGACTTTC. The encoded protein is CASSLTGAGANVLTF.

The CDR3 bases are TGTGCCAGCTCGGGGGGTGGAAGCAATCAGCCCCAGCATTTT. It codes for CASSGGGSNQPQHF. The chain links TRBV18 to TRBJ1-5, with D tentatively TRBD1 (5 bases). V was pared by 6 bases and J by 1 base, with 10 bases between. Germline loops: CDR1 KGHSH, CDR2 LQKENI. CDR3 length equals 14 residues.

This clonotype appeared many times. The chain joins TRBV5-6 to TRBJ2-7; no clear D gene. From germline, CDR1 is SGHDT and CDR2 YYEEEE. Trimming removed 4 bases from V and 4 bases from J, with 12 bases in between. The CDR3 runs 13 residues. For the CDR3, the DNA is TGTGCCAGCAGCCCCGGTAGCTTATACGAGCAGTACTTC. As protein: CASSPGSLYEQYF.

This clonotype was seen many times. The V gene is TRBV7-2, the J gene TRBJ2-3; maybe TRBD2 (6 bases). The CDR3 is made up of 16 amino acids. Germline loops: CDR1 SGHTA, CDR2 FQGNSA. V lost 3 bases to trimming and J lost 8 bases, with 21 bases between them. The CDR3 reads CASSLDGGAGRGTQYF. The CDR3 DNA is TGTGCCAGCAGCTTGGACGGGGGAGCAGGTCGGGGTACGCAGTATTTT.

This clonotype appeared many times. V and J are TRBV29-1 and TRBJ2-1, with D unclear. The CDR3 runs 11 residues. Deletions cut 3 bases from V and 4 bases from J, with 4 bases between. Germline CDR1 SQVTM, CDR2 ANQGSEA. The CDR3 loop is CSVDPYNEQFF. The DNA of the CDR3 is TGCAGCGTTGACCCGTACAATGAGCAGTTCTTC.

This clonotype has at least ten counts. V usage is TRBV20-1 and J usage is TRBJ1-5; the D gene is possibly TRBD1 (6 bases). Germline CDR1 is DFQATT and CDR2 is SNEGSKA (reference sequence). The CDR3 covers 15 residues. Trimming stripped 1 base from V and 1 base from J, with 11 bases between. CDR3 amino acids: CSARVSGHSNQPQHF. The CDR3 DNA follows: TGCAGTGCTAGAGTATCGGGACACAGCAATCAGCCCCAGCATTTT.

V and J are TRBV11-2 and TRBJ2-1; D gene unclear. Germline V gene sequence: CDR1 SGHAT, CDR2 FQNNGV. Trimming took off 1 base at V and 6 bases at J, with 13 bases between the two ends. The CDR3 runs to 15 residues. DNA of the CDR3: TGTGCCAGCAGCTTAGTTTTGGGCAGTATCAATGAGCAGTTCTTC. This encodes CASSLVLGSINEQFF. Together with reference TRBV11-2 and TRBJ2-1, the CDR3 gives the full variable domain: EAGVAQSPRYKIIEKRQSVAFWCNPISGHATLYWYQQILGQGPKLLIQFQNNGVVDDSQLPKDRFSAERLKGVDSTLKIQPAKLEDSAVYLCASSLVLGSINEQFFGPGTRLTVL.

This clonotype has a count of ten or more. The chain recombines TRBV27 with TRBJ2-1, with unresolved D. This CDR3 spans 13 amino acids. In germline, CDR1 is MNHEY, CDR2 SMNVEV (reference sequence). Trimming shortened V by 2 bases and J by 6 bases, and 8 bases separated the two germline ends. The CDR3 DNA sequence: TGTGCCAGCAGTTTAGGGCATTTCAATGAGCAGTTCTTC. Its protein is CASSLGHFNEQFF.

The chain recombines TRBV6-5 with TRBJ1-1, with D possibly matching TRBD1 (5 bases). Trimming stripped 5 bases from V and 0 bases from J, with 13 bases between. This CDR3 is built from 15 residues. Looked up from germline, CDR1 is MNHEY and CDR2 is SVGAGI. As DNA, the CDR3 is TGTGCCAGCAGTCAATGGGGCAATGTGAACACTGAAGCTTTCTTT. The encoded protein is CASSQWGNVNTEAFF.

The chain combines TRBV20-1 with TRBJ1-1, with D uncertain. The CDR3 extends over 11 amino acids. V dropped 5 bases and J dropped 0 bases, with 4 bases sitting between them. Germline CDR1 is DFQATT and CDR2 is SNEGSKA (reference sequence). The CDR3 nucleotides are TGCAGTGCTCATATGAACACTGAAGCTTTCTTT. Amino acids: CSAHMNTEAFF.

This clonotype was observed at least ten times. The rearrangement joins TRBV11-2 to TRBJ2-2; D is undetermined. Germline V gene lookup returns CDR1 SGHAT and CDR2 FQNNGV. Trimming left V 2 bases short and J 1 base short, with 8 bases between. This CDR3 comprises 15 residues. CDR3 loop: CASSLTDQNTGELFF. The CDR3 DNA reads TGTGCCAGCAGCTTAACAGACCAGAACACCGGGGAGCTGTTTTTT.

As for this clonotype: Given the absence of the conserved phenylalanine or tryptophan at the CDR3 end, a read error is likely. This chain uses TRBV24-1 with TRBJ2-2, with a possible D match to TRBD2 (5 bases). Trimming pared 7 bases from V and 3 bases from J, leaving 14 bases between. The germline V gene encodes CDR1 KGHDR and CDR2 SFDVKD. The CDR3 loop spans 15 amino acids. The CDR3 DNA reads as TGTGCCACCAGGGGGTCGGGGATGGACACCGGGGAGCTGTTTAAT. As protein: CATRGSGMDTGELFN.

The chain couples TRBV5-4 to TRBJ2-5, with D perhaps TRBD2 (6 bases). This CDR3 is built from 15 residues. The V and J ends lost 7 bases and 4 bases respectively, with 20 bases between them. The V gene's germline CDR1 is SGHNT and CDR2 YYREEE (reference sequence). The CDR3, as DNA: TGTGCCAGCTTCACAACCTCGGGAGCTCGAGAGACCCAGTACTTC. The encoded protein is CASFTTSGARETQYF.

This clonotype was seen a few times. J is TRBJ2-1 and V is TRBV6-2 or TRBV6-3; D is unresolved. Germline CDR1 and CDR2: MNHEY and SVGEGT. The V end was cut by 2 bases, the J end by 6 bases, with 14 bases between. The CDR3 has 15 residues. This chain's CDR3 is CASSYRTATFNEQFF. The CDR3 coding sequence is TGTGCCAGCAGTTACCGGACGGCCACATTCAATGAGCAGTTCTTC.

This clonotype was recorded at least ten times. V gene TRBV6-1 combines with J gene TRBJ1-1; D remains ambiguous. Trimming cost V 8 bases and J 1 base, with 2 bases left between them. The CDR3 contains 10 residues. Germline V gene data show CDR1 as MNHNS and CDR2 as SASEGT. The CDR3 coding sequence is TGTGCCAGCGCGAACACTGAAGCTTTCTTT. It codes for CASANTEAFF.

This clonotype has ten or more counts. The V call is TRBV7-9, the J call TRBJ1-1; TRBD1 matches at 9 bases. Germline V CDR1 and CDR2: SEHNR, FQNEAQ (reference sequence). The CDR3 loop spans 15 amino acids. Unmatched junction bases numbered 2, after V lost 3 bases and J lost 0 bases. The CDR3 loop is CASSFRTGVNTEAFF. CDR3 coding DNA: TGTGCCAGCAGCTTCCGGACAGGGGTGAACACTGAAGCTTTCTTT.

This clonotype came up a few times. The chain's CDR3 is CASRRRVNSPLHF. For the CDR3, the DNA is TGTGCCAGCAGGAGGAGGGTAAACTCACCCCTCCACTTT. The genes are TRBV6-1 and TRBJ1-6; D unresolved. This CDR3 region has 13 residues. Germline assignment: CDR1 MNHNS and CDR2 SASEGT. The V end was cut by 6 bases, the J end by 10 bases, with 13 bases between.

In its sample, this clonotype was seen many times. The rearrangement uses TRBV5-5 and TRBJ2-5; 10 bases fit TRBD2. J gave up 1 base and V 1 base, and 4 bases lay outside the gene matches. Germline values: CDR1 SGHKS, CDR2 YYEKEE (reference sequence). The CDR3 has 16 amino acids. CDR3 bases: TGTGCCAGCAGCTTGATGCTAGCGGGGGTCCAAGAGACCCAGTACTTC. Its protein product is CASSLMLAGVQETQYF.